Here is one T cell receptor (beta chain) with its context. These data originate in a study of blood T cells in healthy people across ages. Each donor supplied 7.5 to 10 milliliters of peripheral blood. Next came a second PCR, run for about 6 to 12 cycles, which used a sample-barcoded 5' primer along with a J-beta primer mix. TCRdb passed the 5' RACE reads through MiXCR, listing each CDR3 protein once. The data show about a million distinct CDR3 sequences, about 51% seen once. Specimen: blood. This sequence was found in a woman aged 60-75 years in good health.

CDR3 region: CASSGQGGVSGYTF. The CDR3 region has the DNA TGTGCCAGCAGTGGTCAGGGGGGGGTCTCTGGCTACACCTTC. The chain uses TRBV25-1 and TRBJ1-2; TRBD1 agrees at 7 bases. The V gene's germline CDR1 is MGHDK and CDR2 SYGVNS. This CDR3 comprises 14 residues. With V trimmed by 4 bases and J by 7 bases, 9 bases remained unmatched.